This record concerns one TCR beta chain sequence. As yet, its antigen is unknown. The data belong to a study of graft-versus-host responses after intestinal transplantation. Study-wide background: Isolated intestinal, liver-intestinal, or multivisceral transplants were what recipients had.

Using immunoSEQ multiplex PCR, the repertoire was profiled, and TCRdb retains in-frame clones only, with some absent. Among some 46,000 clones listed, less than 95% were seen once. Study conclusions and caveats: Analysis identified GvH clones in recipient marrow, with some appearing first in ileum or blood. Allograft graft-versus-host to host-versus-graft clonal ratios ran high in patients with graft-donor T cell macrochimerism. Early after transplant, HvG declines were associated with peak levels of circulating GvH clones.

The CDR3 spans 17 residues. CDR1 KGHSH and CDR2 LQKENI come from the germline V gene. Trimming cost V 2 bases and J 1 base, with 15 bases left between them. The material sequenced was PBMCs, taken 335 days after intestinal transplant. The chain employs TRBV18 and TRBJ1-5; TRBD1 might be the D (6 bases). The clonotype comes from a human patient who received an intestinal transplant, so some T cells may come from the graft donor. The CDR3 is CASSPRGDRRSNQPQHF. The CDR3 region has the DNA TGTGCCAGCTCACCAAGAGGTGACAGGCGCAGCAATCAGCCCCAGCATTTT.